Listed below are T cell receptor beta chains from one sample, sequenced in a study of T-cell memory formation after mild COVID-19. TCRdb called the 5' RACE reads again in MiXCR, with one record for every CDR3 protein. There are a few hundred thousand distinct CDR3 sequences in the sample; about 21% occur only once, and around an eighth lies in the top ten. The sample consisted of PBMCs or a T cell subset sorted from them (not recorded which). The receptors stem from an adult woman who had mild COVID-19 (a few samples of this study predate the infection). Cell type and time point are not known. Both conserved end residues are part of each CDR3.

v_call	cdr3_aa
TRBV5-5	CASSAGGYPSTDTQYF
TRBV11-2	CASSLGPRQLDTQYF
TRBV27	CASSRGILYTEAFF
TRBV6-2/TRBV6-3	CASRGTLAGAYEQYF
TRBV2	CASKEGETQETQYF
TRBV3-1	CASSQTPGRPTDTQYF
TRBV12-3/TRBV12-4	CASNLGGTGYGEAFF
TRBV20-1	CSAAGQDDWDTQYF
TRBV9	CASSVAVGETQYF
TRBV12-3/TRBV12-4	CASRPSGMNTEAFF
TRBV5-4	CASAKGSSTDTQYF
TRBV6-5	CASSPRLGVALF
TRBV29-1	CSVEMDTYNEQFF
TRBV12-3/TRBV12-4	CASRNAGRGNQPQHF